Shown below are 27 T cell receptor beta chains from a single sample sequenced in a study of blood T cell repertoires in COVID-19. Sequenced by immunoSEQ multiplex PCR; TCRdb stores in-frame clones only, minus some. The table shows under 70,000 clones, with around 90% occurring only once. The sequencing sample was made of peripheral blood. The receptors stem from a man in his fifties or sixties with active COVID-19.

The chain is built from TRBV9 and TRBJ2-5, with 10 bases fitting TRBD2. The end of the DNA fits TRBJ2-7 better, so the J call may be wrong. CDR1 SGDLS and CDR2 YYNGEE come from the germline V gene. The CDR3 runs to 14 residues. CDR3 bases: TGTGCCAGCAGCCTAGCGGGGGTCCCCTACGAGCAGTACTTC. Translating it yields CASSLAGVPYEQYF.

The rearrangement joins TRBV5-1 to TRBJ2-7; possible D gene TRBD2, 5 bases. The V gene's germline CDR1 is SGHRS and CDR2 YFSETQ. The V end was cut by 0 bases, the J end by 4 bases, with 17 bases between. CDR3 length: 16 amino acids. This CDR3 is CASSLAPPSTGYEQYF. The CDR3 DNA is TGCGCCAGCAGCTTGGCCCCGCCTAGCACGGGATACGAGCAGTACTTC.

The chain combines TRBV3-1 (or the pseudogene TRBV3-2) with TRBJ2-3; perhaps TRBD2 as D (6 bases). Germline V CDR1 and CDR2: LGHDT, YNNKEL (reference sequence). With 0 bases removed from V and 4 bases from J, the gap between germline ends came to 20 bases. This CDR3 is built from 18 residues. The CDR3 loop is CASSQDRRVDFHPDTQYF. CDR3 DNA sequence: TGTGCCAGCAGCCAAGATCGGAGGGTCGATTTCCACCCAGATACGCAGTATTTT.

The V gene is TRBV5-1, the J gene TRBJ2-1; 8 bases map to TRBD2. The germline V gene has CDR1 SGHRS and CDR2 YFSETQ. V dropped 3 bases and J dropped 5; count of bases not matched to a gene: 13. The CDR3 loop spans 17 amino acids. This CDR3 reads CASSSLGGGTFNNEQFF. CDR3 nucleotides: TGCGCCAGCAGCTCCCTTGGCGGGGGGACTTTTAACAATGAGCAGTTCTTC.

This clone has just one count. This sequence joins TRBV6-5 and TRBJ2-7; 7 bases are shared with TRBD1. The CDR3 covers 12 residues. Germline loops: CDR1 MNHEY, CDR2 SVGAGI. V gave up 6 bases and J gave up 4 bases; unmatched junction bases: 3. This CDR3 reads CASRETGYEQYF. DNA for the CDR3: TGTGCCAGCAGGGAGACAGGGTACGAGCAGTACTTC.

This clone appeared a single time. J is TRBJ2-7 and V is TRBV11-2; the D gene is possibly TRBD1 (5 bases). This CDR3 is built from 12 residues. CDR1 is SGHAT and CDR2 is FQNNGV in the germline V gene. Trimming stripped 1 base from V and 7 bases from J, with 8 bases between. In DNA form, the CDR3 reads TGTGCCAGCAGCTTAGTGGGGCGGGAGCAGTACTTC. Protein: CASSLVGREQYF.

The chain carries TRBV3-1 (or the pseudogene TRBV3-2) and TRBJ2-2, with TRBD2 as a possible D gene (7 bases). Germline assignment: CDR1 LGHDT and CDR2 YNNKEL (reference sequence). V dropped 4 bases and J dropped 1 base, with 19 bases sitting between them. CDR3 length equals 18 residues. CDR3: CASSPHGGKGVNTGELFF. The CDR3 region has the DNA TGTGCCAGCAGCCCCCACGGGGGGAAGGGGGTGAACACCGGGGAGCTGTTTTTT.

The chain couples TRBV28 to TRBJ1-1; D is undetermined. The germline CDR1 and CDR2 sequences are MDHEN and SYDVKM. V was cut by 5 bases and J by 4 bases, with 14 bases left in between. The CDR3 runs 14 residues. The CDR3 loop is CASSPGSPSTEAFF. CDR3 nucleotide sequence: TGTGCCAGCAGTCCCGGGTCCCCAAGCACTGAAGCTTTCTTT.

V is TRBV14 and J is TRBJ1-6, with TRBD1 as a possible D gene (5 bases). Trimming shortened V by 1 base and J by 8 bases, and 12 bases separated the two germline ends. Germline lookup yields CDR1 SGHDN and CDR2 FVKESK. The CDR3 has 15 residues. The CDR3 loop reads CASSQARAAYSPLHF. The CDR3 DNA reads as TGTGCCAGCAGCCAAGCCAGGGCAGCCTATTCACCCCTCCACTTT.

This chain connects TRBV5-5 to TRBJ2-1; D is ambiguous. Germline values: CDR1 SGHKS, CDR2 YYEKEE (reference sequence). Trimming stripped 6 bases from V and 5 bases from J, with 9 bases between. The CDR3 has 12 amino acids. The CDR3 sequence: CASIPTDNEQFF. The CDR3 DNA reads as TGTGCCAGCATCCCTACGGACAATGAGCAGTTCTTC. Full variable domain (missing parts from reference TRBV5-5 and TRBJ2-1): DAGVTQSPTHLIKTRGQQVTLRCSPISGHKSVSWYQQVLGQGPQFIFQYYEKEERGRGNFPDRFSARQFPNYSSELNVNALLLGDSALYLCASIPTDNEQFFGPGTRLTVL.

The chain uses TRBV7-9 and TRBJ1-5; 9 bases fit TRBD1. Germline lookup yields CDR1 SEHNR and CDR2 FQNEAQ (reference sequence). The CDR3 is made up of 16 amino acids. The ends lost 3 bases at V and 5 bases at J; junction bases unmatched: 8. The CDR3 DNA is TGTGCCAGCAGCTTTACGACCGGGACAGGGTATCAGCCCCAGCATTTT. It yields the protein CASSFTTGTGYQPQHF.

The CDR3 bases are TGTGCCAGCAGTCTATTAGCGGGAGTCAACGAGCAGTACTTC. Its translation is CASSLLAGVNEQYF. The chain combines TRBV28 with TRBJ2-7; 9 bases line up with TRBD2. Germline V gene data show CDR1 as MDHEN and CDR2 as SYDVKM. Trimming at V came to 5 bases and at J to 5 bases, leaving 7 bases not matched to a gene. The CDR3 loop spans 14 amino acids.

V usage is TRBV18 and J usage is TRBJ2-5; possibly TRBD2 for D (6 bases). The V end lost 0 bases, the J end lost 0 bases, and 17 bases lay between the germline ends. CDR1 and CDR2 (germline): KGHSH, LQKENI. CDR3 size: 18 residues. This CDR3 is CASSPPTGERDYQETQYF. The CDR3 nucleotides are TGTGCCAGCTCACCACCGACGGGGGAACGGGACTACCAAGAGACCCAGTACTTC.

This rearrangement joins TRBV29-1 to TRBJ2-6; TRBD1 might be the D (5 bases). Germline-derived CDR1 and CDR2 are SQVTM and ANQGSEA. The CDR3 has 12 amino acids. The CDR3 nucleotides read TGCAGTGCCTGGGGCGGGGCCAACGTCCTGACTTTC. It encodes CSAWGGANVLTF.

The rearrangement uses TRBV11-2 and TRBJ2-7, with D possibly matching TRBD1 (6 bases). The germline V gene has CDR1 SGHAT and CDR2 FQNNGV. The CDR3 runs 14 residues. The V and J ends lost 4 bases and 2 bases respectively, with 12 bases between them. The CDR3, as DNA: TGTGCCAGCAGCTCCTCAGGGGCAGCCTACGAGCAGTACTTC. It yields the protein CASSSSGAAYEQYF.

The V gene is TRBV18, the J gene TRBJ1-1; D unclear. CDR1 KGHSH and CDR2 LQKENI come from the germline V gene. Trimming took 2 bases from V and 5 from J, leaving 9 bases between them. The CDR3 runs 13 residues. The CDR3 protein is CASSPSEVTEAFF. The CDR3 nucleotides are TGTGCCAGCTCACCATCCGAGGTAACTGAAGCTTTCTTT. Together with reference TRBV18 and TRBJ1-1, the CDR3 gives the full variable domain: NAGVMQNPRHLVRRRGQEARLRCSPMKGHSHVYWYRQLPEEGLKFMVYLQKENIIDESGMPKERFSAEFPKEGPSILRIQQVVRGDSAAYFCASSPSEVTEAFFGQGTRLTVV.

CDR3 sequence reads: CASSPPYGVSYNEQFF. The CDR3 DNA sequence: TGTGCCAGCAGCCCCCCATACGGGGTCTCCTACAATGAGCAGTTCTTC. This sequence joins TRBV7-9 and TRBJ2-1, with D perhaps matching TRBD2 (5 bases). V gave up 5 bases and J gave up 0 bases, with 14 bases separating them. The germline V gene encodes CDR1 SEHNR and CDR2 FQNEAQ (reference sequence). The length of the CDR3 is 16 residues. Full variable domain (outside the CDR3, taken from reference TRBV7-9 and TRBJ2-1): DTGVSQNPRHKITKRGQNVTFRCDPISEHNRLYWYRQTLGQGPEFLTYFQNEAQLEKSRLLSDRFSAERPKGSFSTLEIQRTEQGDSAMYLCASSPPYGVSYNEQFFGPGTRLTVL.

The chain recombines TRBV6-2 or TRBV6-3 with TRBJ1-5; D gene ambiguous. V was cut by 5 bases and J by 7 bases, with 12 bases left in between. CDR3 length: 13 residues. Per the germline V gene, CDR1 is MNHEY and CDR2 is SVGEGT. The DNA for the CDR3 is TGTGCCAGCAGTAGTTCCGTCGGGCAGCCCCAGCATTTT. This sequence encodes CASSSSVGQPQHF.

This chain connects TRBV29-1 to TRBJ1-2, with D possibly matching TRBD1 (6 bases). This CDR3 is 12 amino acids long. Germline CDR1 is SQVTM and CDR2 is ANQGSEA. The germline V and J ends were trimmed by 6 bases and 10 bases, with 18 bases remaining between them. CDR3 coding DNA: TGCAGCGTAATCACGGGACACAAAGACTACACCTTC. Its translation is CSVITGHKDYTF.

The V call is TRBV4-2, the J call TRBJ2-3; 7 bases line up with TRBD1. This CDR3 contains 17 residues. Losses at the gene ends were 6 bases for V and 2 bases for J; bases not matched to a gene: 14. The germline V gene has CDR1 LGHNA and CDR2 YNFKEQ. CDR3 bases: TGTGCCAGCAGTCAACACACTGGACAGGCCTCCACAGATACGCAGTATTTT. It yields the protein CASSQHTGQASTDTQYF.

The chain carries TRBV28 and TRBJ1-4, with unresolved D. The CDR3 totals 18 residues. Germline CDR1 reads MDHEN; CDR2 reads SYDVKM. V gave up 7 bases and J gave up 0 bases, with 21 bases separating them. The CDR3 spells CASISYGRSTSTNEKLFF. The CDR3, as DNA: TGTGCCAGCATTTCTTATGGGAGATCGACTTCAACTAATGAAAAACTGTTTTTT.

The V call is TRBV5-1, the J call TRBJ2-5; 11 bases align to TRBD1. The length of the CDR3 is 14 residues. The trim removed 4 bases at V and 7 bases at J, leaving 6 bases unmatched. Germline V lookup: CDR1 SGHRS, CDR2 YFSETQ. The DNA of the CDR3 is TGCGCCAGCAGCCCGGACAGGGGGCTGGGGACCCAGTACTTC. Translating it yields CASSPDRGLGTQYF.

This clone came up a few times. This sequence joins TRBV7-2 and TRBJ2-7; 8 positions agree with TRBD2. Germline CDR1 is SGHTA and CDR2 is FQGNSA. This CDR3 is built from 11 residues. Trimming took 8 bases from V and 5 from J; bases not matched to a gene: 2. As DNA, the CDR3 is TGTGCCAGCGGACTAGCCGACGAGCAGTACTTC. It translates to CASGLADEQYF. Drawing the rest from reference TRBV7-2 and TRBJ2-7, the complete variable domain is GAGVSQSPSNKVTEKGKDVELRCDPISGHTALYWYRQSLGQGLEFLIYFQGNSAPDKSGLPSDRFSAERTGGSVSTLTIQRTQQEDSAVYLCASGLADEQYFGPGTRLTVT.

The V and J genes are TRBV13 and TRBJ2-3; TRBD2 matches at 11 bases. The CDR3 runs to 17 residues. After removal of 5 bases from V and 1 base from J, the junction contained 8 bases not matched to a gene. Germline V CDR1 and CDR2: PRHDT, FYEKMQ (reference sequence). DNA of the CDR3: TGTGCCAGCAGCGCTTATGAACTAGCGGGGGGCACAGATACGCAGTATTTT. It encodes CASSAYELAGGTDTQYF. The full variable domain, in which reference TRBV13 and TRBJ2-3 provide the parts outside the CDR3, is AAGVIQSPRHLIKEKRETATLKCYPIPRHDTVYWYQQGPGQDPQFLISFYEKMQSDKGSIPDRFSAQQFSDYHSELNMSSLELGDSALYFCASSAYELAGGTDTQYFGPGTRLTVL.

The chain carries TRBV28 and TRBJ2-7; perhaps TRBD1 as D (6 bases). Germline CDR1 and CDR2: MDHEN and SYDVKM. V lost 8 bases and J lost 1, with 9 bases in between. The length of the CDR3 is 12 residues. CDR3 DNA sequence: TGTGCCAGCCGGGACATTTCCTACGAGCAGTACTTC. This gives the protein CASRDISYEQYF.

The V call is TRBV28, the J call TRBJ1-5; TRBD1 might be the D (5 bases). The germline gives CDR1 MDHEN, CDR2 SYDVKM. V was clipped by 6 bases and J by 0 bases, with 12 bases between them. The CDR3 has 15 amino acids. The DNA of the CDR3 is TGTGCCAGCAGGCCGGGGGGATTTAGCAATCAGCCCCAGCATTTT. Translation: CASRPGGFSNQPQHF.

The chain links TRBV5-1 to TRBJ2-7; 11 nucleotides match TRBD2. Germline CDR1 reads SGHRS; CDR2 reads YFSETQ. The ends lost 4 bases at V and 4 bases at J; junction bases unmatched: 4. CDR3 length: 14 residues. CDR3 residues: CASSGGTSGYEQYF. The CDR3 DNA reads as TGCGCCAGCAGCGGCGGGACTAGCGGTTACGAGCAGTACTTC.